The 30 T cell receptor beta chains below come from one sample, sequenced in a study of T-cell memory formation after mild COVID-19. TCRdb itself ran the 5' RACE reads through MiXCR, one entry per CDR3 protein. The sample yields roughly 170,000 distinct CDR3 sequences, roughly 23% seen once. Input material: PBMCs or a T cell subset sorted from them (not recorded which). These receptors came from an adult woman who had mild COVID-19 (a few samples of this study predate the infection). Cell type and time point are not known.

This clonotype was counted only a few times. The chain recombines TRBV11-2 with TRBJ2-5; a weak D match, TRBD2 (6 bases). Germline V gene sequence: CDR1 SGHAT, CDR2 FQNNGV. Deletions cut 3 bases from V and 3 bases from J, with 8 bases between. The CDR3 covers 13 residues. CDR3 nucleotides: TGTGCCAGCAGCTTCCCGGGGGAAGAGACCCAGTACTTC. Protein product: CASSFPGEETQYF. Looking up the rest from reference TRBV11-2 and TRBJ2-5 gives the full variable domain: EAGVAQSPRYKIIEKRQSVAFWCNPISGHATLYWYQQILGQGPKLLIQFQNNGVVDDSQLPKDRFSAERLKGVDSTLKIQPAKLEDSAVYLCASSFPGEETQYFGPGTRLLVL.

This chain uses TRBV7-9 with TRBJ2-2; 11 nucleotides agree with TRBD2. CDR1 and CDR2 (germline): SEHNR, FQNEAQ (reference sequence). The ends lost 3 bases at V and 3 bases at J; junction bases unmatched: 3. This CDR3 spans 16 amino acids. CDR3 nucleotides: TGTGCCAGCAGCTTTGTACTAGCGGGAGACACCGGGGAGCTGTTTTTT. Protein: CASSFVLAGDTGELFF. Full variable domain (missing parts from reference TRBV7-9 and TRBJ2-2): DTGVSQNPRHKITKRGQNVTFRCDPISEHNRLYWYRQTLGQGPEFLTYFQNEAQLEKSRLLSDRFSAERPKGSFSTLEIQRTEQGDSAMYLCASSFVLAGDTGELFFGEGSRLTVL.

The chain is built from TRBV18 and TRBJ2-1; 11 bases match TRBD2. V lost 6 bases to trimming and J lost 7 bases; unmatched junction nucleotides: 8. Germline V CDR1 and CDR2: KGHSH, LQKENI. This CDR3 is built from 15 residues. The CDR3 spells CASSLTSGSRNEQFF. The DNA of the CDR3 is TGTGCCAGCTCGCTTACTAGCGGGAGTAGGAATGAGCAGTTCTTC.

CDR3 nucleotides: TGTGCCAGCAGCGTAGTGGAGGGGTCGGGGGAGCAGTACTTC. Translated, it gives CASSVVEGSGEQYF. The V and J genes are TRBV9 and TRBJ2-7, with a weak D call TRBD2 (6 bases). V lost 0 bases to trimming and J lost 7 bases, with 14 bases between them. The CDR3 runs to 14 residues. Looked up from germline, CDR1 is SGDLS and CDR2 is YYNGEE.

This clonotype occurred a few times. The V and J genes are TRBV12-3 or TRBV12-4 and TRBJ2-1; D is ambiguous. Trimming took off 5 bases at V and 9 bases at J, with 8 bases between the two ends. This CDR3 spans 11 amino acids. CDR3: CASSHGSEQFF. The CDR3 DNA sequence: TGTGCCAGCAGTCACGGCAGTGAGCAGTTCTTC.

The chain's CDR3 is CASSIGAGANVLTF. CDR3 DNA sequence: TGTGCCAGTAGTATTGGGGCTGGGGCCAACGTCCTGACTTTC. The J gene is TRBJ2-6, the V gene TRBV19; D is undetermined. Germline assignment: CDR1 LNHDA and CDR2 SQIVND (reference sequence). V dropped 3 bases and J dropped 2 bases, with 5 bases sitting between them. This CDR3 comprises 14 residues.

There are a few counts of this clonotype. The rearrangement links TRBV5-6 to TRBJ1-2; no firm D call. The CDR3 consists of 15 residues. Germline loops: CDR1 SGHDT, CDR2 YYEEEE. V lost 4 bases and J 4 bases, leaving 17 bases between the germline ends. CDR3 amino acids: CASSLGSIGFYGYTF. CDR3 DNA: TGTGCCAGCAGCCTAGGAAGCATCGGGTTCTATGGCTACACCTTC.

The chain uses TRBV15 and TRBJ2-2; 7 nucleotides line up with TRBD1. J gave up 4 bases and V 1 base, and 12 bases lay outside the gene matches. The CDR3 has 18 residues. In germline, CDR1 is LNHNV, CDR2 YYDKDF (reference sequence). CDR3 nucleotides: TGTGCCACCAGCAGAGGAGAAGAGGGACAGCTGTTCACCGGGGAGCTGTTTTTT. It specifies CATSRGEEGQLFTGELFF. The variable domain in full, with the rest retrieved from reference TRBV15 and TRBJ2-2, is DAMVIQNPRYQVTQFGKPVTLSCSQTLNHNVMYWYQQKSSQAPKLLFHYYDKDFNNEADTPDNFQSRRPNTSFCFLDIRSPGLGDTAMYLCATSRGEEGQLFTGELFFGEGSRLTVL.

This clonotype was counted only a few times. The J gene is TRBJ1-1, the V gene TRBV5-5; the D is unclear. The CDR3 consists of 14 residues. With 3 bases removed from V and 1 base from J, the gap between germline ends came to 10 bases. Germline V gives CDR1 SGHKS, CDR2 YYEKEE (reference sequence). CDR3: CASSSLPGNTEAFF. The CDR3, as DNA: TGTGCCAGCAGCTCCCTACCAGGGAACACTGAAGCTTTCTTT.

The table lists this clonotype with a few counts. The CDR3 reads CATSDPLAGGRDTQYF. The CDR3 nucleotides read TGTGCCACCAGTGACCCACTAGCGGGAGGGCGAGATACGCAGTATTTT. The chain uses TRBV24-1 and TRBJ2-3; 13 nucleotides agree with TRBD2. The CDR3 extends over 16 amino acids. In germline, CDR1 is KGHDR, CDR2 SFDVKD. Trimming removed 4 bases from V and 5 bases from J; junction bases left unmatched: 5.

This clonotype appeared a few times. The chain employs TRBV19 and TRBJ1-1; D may be TRBD1 (6 bases). There are 13 residues in the CDR3. The V gene's germline CDR1 is LNHDA and CDR2 SQIVND (reference sequence). Trimming took off 11 bases at V and 3 bases at J, with 16 bases between the two ends. CDR3 region: CACSRGGYTEAFF. CDR3 DNA sequence: TGTGCCTGCAGCCGAGGGGGTTACACTGAAGCTTTCTTT.

In its sample, this clonotype was seen many times. This chain links TRBV7-2 with TRBJ2-6, with TRBD2 identical over 14 bases. With 2 bases clipped from V and 4 bases from J, the junction kept 13 bases outside the gene matches. The CDR3 loop spans 21 amino acids. From germline, CDR1 is SGHTA and CDR2 FQGNSA. As DNA, the CDR3 is TGTGCCAGCAGCTTATTTTTCCGACTAGCGGGAGGGCCGAGGGGGGCCAACGTCCTGACTTTC. It encodes CASSLFFRLAGGPRGANVLTF.

This clonotype was counted a few times. The chain combines TRBV7-9 with TRBJ1-1, with D possibly TRBD1 on 6 matching bases. This CDR3 contains 14 residues. Trimming took 1 base from V and 6 from J, leaving 12 bases between them. Germline V gene lookup returns CDR1 SEHNR and CDR2 FQNEAQ (reference sequence). For the CDR3, the DNA is TGTGCCAGCAGCTTAGGAAGACAGGACGCTGAAGCTTTCTTT. It specifies CASSLGRQDAEAFF.

The chain has TRBV7-8 and TRBJ2-2, with 8 bases matching TRBD2. Germline V lookup: CDR1 SGHVS, CDR2 FQNEAQ. Trimming cost V 5 bases and J 0 bases; bases outside gene matches: 11. The CDR3 runs 18 residues. The CDR3 sequence: CASSGTLAGDSNTGELFF. CDR3 sequence (DNA): TGTGCCAGCAGCGGAACTCTAGCGGGCGACTCGAACACCGGGGAGCTGTTTTTT.

The table lists this clonotype with many counts. This chain uses TRBV18 with TRBJ1-4, with a possible D match to TRBD1 (5 bases). CDR3 length: 16 amino acids. V was pared by 6 bases and J by 8 bases, with 22 bases between. CDR1 and CDR2 from the germline V gene are KGHSH and LQKENI. The CDR3 region is CASSLGSSGPDEKLFF. CDR3 sequence (DNA): TGTGCCAGCTCCTTGGGCTCCTCGGGGCCGGACGAAAAACTGTTTTTT.

This rearrangement joins TRBV27 to TRBJ1-2; 8 positions agree with TRBD1. Per germline, CDR1 MNHEY and CDR2 SMNVEV (reference sequence). This CDR3 is built from 16 residues. With 5 bases clipped from V and 7 bases from J, the junction kept 15 bases outside the gene matches. CDR3 sequence: CASSPRPGQGPRGYTF. CDR3 nucleotides: TGTGCCAGCAGTCCCCGACCAGGACAGGGCCCTCGTGGCTACACCTTC.

V and J are TRBV27 and TRBJ1-4; no clear D gene. The germline CDR1 and CDR2 sequences are MNHEY and SMNVEV (reference sequence). This CDR3 spans 13 amino acids. Trimming cost V 5 bases and J 7 bases, with 11 bases left between them. CDR3 loop: CASSNWEGEKLFF. As DNA, the CDR3 is TGTGCCAGCAGTAACTGGGAGGGTGAAAAACTGTTTTTT.

There are a few counts of this clonotype. This chain joins TRBV5-6 and TRBJ2-7; D is undetermined. The CDR3 length is 14 residues. The germline V gene has CDR1 SGHDT and CDR2 YYEEEE. Trimming took off 2 bases at V and 3 bases at J, with 12 bases between the two ends. As DNA, the CDR3 is TGTGCCAGCAGCTTAAACCCCGGAGTCTACGAGCAGTACTTC. This codes for CASSLNPGVYEQYF.

CDR3 DNA sequence: TGCGCCAGCAGCCCGGGACAGCCAGATACGCAGTATTTT. Residues: CASSPGQPDTQYF. The chain recombines TRBV4-1 with TRBJ2-3; 7 nucleotides agree with TRBD1. The germline V gene encodes CDR1 MGHRA and CDR2 YSYEKL. J gave up 4 bases and V 4 bases, and 2 bases lay outside the gene matches. The CDR3 has 13 residues.

In its sample, this clonotype was seen a few times. The chain recombines TRBV20-1 with TRBJ2-3; D ambiguous. This CDR3 contains 14 residues. Between the trimmed V and J ends, which lost 1 base and 6 bases, there was a span of 14 bases. CDR1 and CDR2 (germline): DFQATT, SNEGSKA (reference sequence). The CDR3 DNA sequence: TGCAGTGCTAGAGGTAACCCGACTGGTGATACGCAGTATTTT. Its translation is CSARGNPTGDTQYF.

This clonotype was observed a handful of times. The genes are TRBV7-9 and TRBJ2-7; tentatively, D is TRBD2 (5 bases). Germline assignment: CDR1 SEHNR and CDR2 FQNEAQ (reference sequence). Trimming stripped 7 bases from V and 2 bases from J, with 12 bases between. The CDR3 totals 13 residues. CDR3 loop: CASTPGVAYEQYF. CDR3 coding DNA: TGTGCCAGCACCCCCGGGGTGGCCTACGAGCAGTACTTC.

The table lists this clonotype with a few counts. The chain carries TRBV15 and TRBJ2-7, with 8 nucleotides matching TRBD2. J was trimmed by 5 bases and V by 5 bases; bases with no gene match: 11. Germline loops: CDR1 LNHNV, CDR2 YYDKDF (reference sequence). This CDR3 contains 15 residues. DNA of the CDR3: TGTGCCACCAGCGGGGGGGGAGCGGGAGAGAACGAGCAGTACTTC. Translating gives CATSGGGAGENEQYF. The full variable domain, completed using reference TRBV15 and TRBJ2-7, is DAMVIQNPRYQVTQFGKPVTLSCSQTLNHNVMYWYQQKSSQAPKLLFHYYDKDFNNEADTPDNFQSRRPNTSFCFLDIRSPGLGDTAMYLCATSGGGAGENEQYFGPGTRLTVT.

The V gene is TRBV13, the J gene TRBJ2-7; 13 positions agree with TRBD2. The CDR3 runs 15 residues. Germline trimming cut 5 bases from V and 3 bases from J; bases unmatched to any gene: 4. The germline V gene encodes CDR1 PRHDT and CDR2 FYEKMQ (reference sequence). The CDR3 nucleotides are TGTGCCAGCAGCCAACGGACTAGCGGGAGCTACGAGCAGTACTTC. It specifies CASSQRTSGSYEQYF. Based on the CDR3 plus reference TRBV13 and TRBJ2-7, the full variable domain is AAGVIQSPRHLIKEKRETATLKCYPIPRHDTVYWYQQGPGQDPQFLISFYEKMQSDKGSIPDRFSAQQFSDYHSELNMSSLELGDSALYFCASSQRTSGSYEQYFGPGTRLTVT.

The rearrangement joins TRBV4-2 to TRBJ2-1, with TRBD1 matching 9 bases. The CDR3 is 15 amino acids. CDR1 and CDR2 from the germline V gene are LGHNA and YNFKEQ. The V gene end was trimmed by 1 base and the J gene end by 7 bases; junction bases not matched to a gene: 5. The CDR3 DNA sequence: TGTGCCAGCAGCCAAGGGACAGGGGACGGGAATGAGCAGTTCTTC. The encoded protein is CASSQGTGDGNEQFF.

This clonotype was counted only a few times. The rearrangement joins TRBV9 to TRBJ2-1, with D possibly matching TRBD2 (5 bases). Trimming removed 0 bases from V and 7 bases from J, with 11 bases in between. Germline lookup yields CDR1 SGDLS and CDR2 YYNGEE. The CDR3 loop spans 14 amino acids. The CDR3: CASSVASSTNEQFF. Here the CDR3 DNA reads TGTGCCAGCAGCGTAGCGTCTAGCACGAATGAGCAGTTCTTC.

The chain links TRBV7-3 to TRBJ2-7, with 9 bases that match TRBD1. Germline CDR1 and CDR2: SGHTA and FQGTGA. The ends lost 6 bases at V and 4 bases at J; junction bases unmatched: 7. The CDR3 length is 14 residues. The CDR3 DNA reads as TGTGCCAGCAGAAGGGGACAGGGCGGTTACGAGCAGTACTTC. It yields the protein CASRRGQGGYEQYF.

V is TRBV27 and J is TRBJ1-6; possibly TRBD1 for D (6 bases). Looked up from germline, CDR1 is MNHEY and CDR2 is SMNVEV (reference sequence). CDR3 length: 13 residues. The V gene lost 9 bases and the J gene lost 7 bases, with 13 bases spanning the gap. As DNA, the CDR3 is TGTGCCAGGGAACCTCAGGGGAATTCACCCCTCCACTTT. Its translation: CAREPQGNSPLHF.

This clonotype occurred a few times. The genes are TRBV11-2 and TRBJ2-1, with 7 bases identical to TRBD1. With 4 bases clipped from V and 3 bases from J, the junction kept 9 bases outside the gene matches. The length of the CDR3 is 16 residues. Germline CDR1 SGHAT, CDR2 FQNNGV. Here the CDR3 DNA reads TGTGCCAGCAGCTCCCCACTTAGGGGGCTCTACAATGAGCAGTTCTTC. Its translation is CASSSPLRGLYNEQFF.

The chain uses TRBV29-1 and TRBJ2-3, with a tentative D call TRBD2 (7 bases). V dropped 4 bases and J dropped 2 bases, with 13 bases sitting between them. CDR3 size: 14 residues. Germline CDR1 is SQVTM and CDR2 is ANQGSEA. CDR3: CSVGGGHLTDTQYF. The CDR3 bases are TGCAGCGTTGGGGGGGGGCACCTCACAGATACGCAGTATTTT.

The rearrangement links TRBV12-3 or TRBV12-4 to TRBJ1-1, with D perhaps TRBD1 (5 bases). V lost 7 bases, J lost 4 bases, and 16 bases lay in between. The CDR3 extends over 14 amino acids. The CDR3: CASIWGQGSTEAFF. CDR3 DNA sequence: TGTGCCAGCATCTGGGGTCAGGGCAGCACTGAAGCTTTCTTT.